The 10 T cell receptor beta chains given below trace back to one sample, sequenced in a study of CD8+ T cells in alopecia areata. The authors extracted RNA and reverse transcribed it into cDNA as the sequencing template. Method: immunoSEQ multiplex PCR; TCRdb's copy keeps in-frame clones and lacks some. The sample lists 140,000 to 150,000 clones; around 87% were seen once. The sample here was CD8+ T cells sorted from blood, taken at week 0. These receptors originate from a human donor with alopecia areata.

The rearrangement joins TRBV29-1 to TRBJ1-1, with D perhaps TRBD1 (6 bases). This CDR3 is built from 12 residues. V shed 6 bases and J shed 3 bases, with 11 bases lying between them. Germline V CDR1 and CDR2: SQVTM, ANQGSEA. This CDR3 is CSVAQGYTEAFF. The CDR3 nucleotides read TGCAGCGTCGCACAGGGTTACACTGAAGCTTTCTTT.

The chain links TRBV2 to TRBJ2-1; D gene unclear. Deletions cut 4 bases from V and 6 bases from J, with 7 bases between. CDR1 and CDR2 (germline): SNHLY, FYNNEI. The CDR3 has 12 amino acids. Here the CDR3 reads CASSVQTNEQFF. The CDR3, as DNA: TGTGCCAGCAGTGTTCAAACCAATGAGCAGTTCTTC.

This rearrangement joins TRBV18 to TRBJ2-3; possible D gene TRBD1, 5 bases. The V end was cut by 8 bases, the J end by 1 base, with 22 bases between. The CDR3 spans 17 residues. Germline V lookup: CDR1 KGHSH, CDR2 LQKENI. The CDR3 region has the DNA TGTGCCAGCCTCAACTGGGGCGTCAGGGCCCGCACAGATACGCAGTATTTT. It specifies CASLNWGVRARTDTQYF.

The chain employs TRBV9 and TRBJ2-1, with 8 bases aligning to TRBD2. Trimming removed 3 bases from V and 4 bases from J; junction bases left unmatched: 6. Looked up from germline, CDR1 is SGDLS and CDR2 is YYNGEE. The CDR3 spans 15 residues. Here the CDR3 reads CASSAGTSVYNEQFF. The CDR3 region has the DNA TGTGCCAGCAGCGCCGGGACTAGTGTATACAATGAGCAGTTCTTC.

This chain links TRBV5-4 with TRBJ2-6; D is uncertain. Germline loops: CDR1 SGHNT, CDR2 YYREEE (reference sequence). The CDR3 extends over 15 amino acids. V lost 5 bases and J lost 0, with 9 bases in between. As DNA, the CDR3 is TGTGCCAGCAGTCCCCTCCCCTCTGGGGCCAACGTCCTGACTTTC. This codes for CASSPLPSGANVLTF.

The chain carries TRBV14 and TRBJ2-4; possibly TRBD2 for D (5 bases). There are 17 residues in the CDR3. V was shortened by 8 bases and J by 3 bases, with 23 bases between the two germline ends. CDR1 SGHDN and CDR2 FVKESK come from the germline V gene. CDR3 sequence: CASSATLIERNKNIQYF. CDR3 nucleotides: TGTGCCAGCTCAGCCACCCTAATTGAGCGGAACAAAAACATTCAGTACTTC.

The rearrangement joins TRBV19 to TRBJ2-3; D could derive from TRBD1 or TRBD2 (5 bases each). The CDR3 is 12 residues long. CDR1 LNHDA and CDR2 SQIVND come from the germline V gene (reference sequence). V lost 9 bases to trimming and J lost 2 bases, with 9 bases between them. The DNA of the CDR3 is TGTGCCAGCGCCGGGGCCACAGATACGCAGTATTTT. It translates to CASAGATDTQYF.

The V and J genes are TRBV15 and TRBJ2-1, with 10 bases that match TRBD1. V shed 5 bases, J shed 7 bases, and the junction held 5 bases outside the gene matches. The CDR3 spans 14 residues. The V gene's germline CDR1 is LNHNV and CDR2 YYDKDF (reference sequence). CDR3 protein: CATSGGQGGNEQFF. In nucleotides, the CDR3 is TGTGCCACCAGCGGAGGACAGGGGGGGAATGAGCAGTTCTTC.

The rearrangement uses TRBV30 and TRBJ1-2, with no clear D. Germline CDR1 reads GTSNPN; CDR2 reads SVGIG (reference sequence). This CDR3 is 14 amino acids long. V was clipped by 0 bases and J by 6 bases, with 14 bases between them. The CDR3 region has the DNA TGTGCCTGGAGTGTGTGGCAGAAATCGGATGGCTACACCTTC. Translation: CAWSVWQKSDGYTF.

The chain couples TRBV5-1 to TRBJ2-7; D is uncertain. The germline V gene encodes CDR1 SGHRS and CDR2 YFSETQ. The CDR3 is made up of 12 amino acids. The V end was cut by 1 base, the J end by 2 bases, with 4 bases between. In nucleotides, the CDR3 is TGCGCCAGCAGCTTGACCCCCTACGAGCAGTACTTC. This encodes CASSLTPYEQYF.